The 16 T cell receptor beta chains below were found in one sample sequenced in a study of T-cell memory formation after mild COVID-19. Each CDR3 protein is one row after TCRdb ran MiXCR on the 5' RACE reads. The sample has roughly 600,000 distinct CDR3 sequences; roughly 18% are singletons. Sequencing input: PBMCs or a T cell subset sorted from them (not recorded which). These receptors were taken from an adult woman who had mild COVID-19 (a few samples of this study predate the infection). Cell type and time point are not known.

The gene calls are TRBV20-1 and TRBJ1-5; TRBD1 is a possible D gene (5 bases). The germline V gene has CDR1 DFQATT and CDR2 SNEGSKA (reference sequence). The CDR3 is 14 amino acids. Trimming left V 6 bases short and J 0 bases short, with 12 bases between. The CDR3 loop reads CSARTPNSNQPQHF. The CDR3 DNA is TGCAGTGCACGGACACCAAATAGCAATCAGCCCCAGCATTTT.

The chain joins TRBV18 to TRBJ2-5; no firm D call. This CDR3 is built from 14 residues. Looked up from germline, CDR1 is KGHSH and CDR2 is LQKENI. V was trimmed by 3 bases and J by 0 bases, leaving 8 bases between them. CDR3 protein: CASSPTVNQETQYF. The CDR3 nucleotides read TGTGCCAGCTCACCTACTGTAAACCAAGAGACCCAGTACTTC.

This clonotype was picked up a small number of times. The chain combines TRBV12-3 or TRBV12-4 with TRBJ2-6; D is possibly TRBD1 (6 bases). The ends were cut back, 6 bases at V and 0 bases at J, with 18 bases in the middle. The CDR3 length is 18 residues. The CDR3 nucleotides read TGTGCCAGCAGCCCAGGGGCCGACAGAAACTCTGGGGCCAACGTCCTGACTTTC. It translates to CASSPGADRNSGANVLTF.

This clonotype showed up just a few times. The chain employs TRBV7-6 and TRBJ2-5, with 7 bases that match TRBD2. V lost 1 base, J lost 4 bases, and 6 bases stayed unmatched. This CDR3 is 15 amino acids long. CDR1 is SGHVS and CDR2 is FNYEAQ in the germline V gene. CDR3 in amino acids: CASSLEGRVLETQYF. The CDR3 nucleotides are TGTGCCAGCAGCTTAGAGGGGAGGGTTCTAGAGACCCAGTACTTC.

This sequence joins TRBV12-3 or TRBV12-4 and TRBJ2-1, with 7 bases that match TRBD1. V trimming: 6 bases; J trimming: 9 bases; junction bases outside the gene matches: 14. This CDR3 is built from 15 residues. The DNA of the CDR3 is TGTGCCAGCAGCCCGACAGGGAACCCACCGATTGAGCAGTTCTTC. Amino acids: CASSPTGNPPIEQFF.

This clonotype was recorded once. The chain employs TRBV20-1 and TRBJ1-2; TRBD1 is a possible D gene (5 bases). V lost 5 bases, J lost 7 bases, and 14 bases lay in between. The CDR3 covers 12 residues. Germline V gives CDR1 DFQATT, CDR2 SNEGSKA (reference sequence). CDR3 coding DNA: TGCAGTGCTCCCCCGGGGCTCGGTGGCTACACCTTC. Protein sequence: CSAPPGLGGYTF.

This clonotype was seen a handful of times. The chain links TRBV7-2 to TRBJ2-7, with a tentative D call TRBD1 (6 bases). Trimming removed 5 bases at V and 0 bases at J, with 14 bases between. Germline-derived CDR1 and CDR2 are SGHTA and FQGNSA. The CDR3 sequence is 15 residues long. CDR3 loop: CASSAWQGNSYEQYF. In nucleotides, the CDR3 is TGTGCCAGCAGCGCGTGGCAGGGGAACTCCTACGAGCAGTACTTC.

This chain connects TRBV4-1 to TRBJ2-5, with 7 bases fitting TRBD1. The germline V gene has CDR1 MGHRA and CDR2 YSYEKL. The CDR3 has 16 residues. Unmatched junction bases numbered 5, after V lost 0 bases and J lost 1 base. CDR3 in DNA: TGCGCCAGCAGCCAAGACCGAGGGACAGTCCAAGAGACCCAGTACTTC. Amino acid sequence: CASSQDRGTVQETQYF.

The rearrangement uses TRBV3-1 and TRBJ2-5, with 10 bases matching TRBD2. J was trimmed by 5 bases and V by 5 bases; bases with no gene match: 5. There are 14 residues in the CDR3. CDR1 and CDR2 (germline): LGHDT, YNNKEL (reference sequence). The DNA of the CDR3 is TGTGCCAGCAGCGAACTAGCGGGGTGGGAGACCCAGTACTTC. Translating it yields CASSELAGWETQYF.

This clonotype has a handful of counts. V is TRBV20-1 and J is TRBJ1-1; no firm D call. Germline assignment: CDR1 DFQATT and CDR2 SNEGSKA (reference sequence). The CDR3 is 14 residues long. Trimming pared 1 base from V and 4 bases from J, leaving 13 bases between. This CDR3 reads CSARAPAVVTEAFF. Here the CDR3 DNA reads TGCAGTGCTAGAGCACCTGCGGTTGTCACTGAAGCTTTCTTT.

This clonotype was counted between two and nine times. The chain employs TRBV24-1 and TRBJ2-1, with 13 bases aligning to TRBD2. V was clipped by 12 bases and J by 7 bases; unmatched bases: 8. The CDR3 runs 14 residues. Germline loops: CDR1 KGHDR, CDR2 SFDVKD. The chain's CDR3 is CASELAGGANEQFF. The CDR3 DNA sequence: TGTGCCTCTGAACTAGCGGGAGGGGCGAATGAGCAGTTCTTC.

The rearrangement joins TRBV11-2 to TRBJ2-6; TRBD2 is a possible D gene (6 bases). The ends were cut back, 2 bases at V and 0 bases at J, with 11 bases in the middle. Per the germline V gene, CDR1 is SGHAT and CDR2 is FQNNGV. This CDR3 contains 17 residues. Written as DNA, the CDR3 is TGTGCCAGCAGCTTAAGGGAGGTCCCCTCTGGGGCCAACGTCCTGACTTTC. Amino acid sequence: CASSLREVPSGANVLTF.

This clonotype was counted a few times. The gene calls are TRBV9 and TRBJ1-5; 7 bases are a match to TRBD1. The CDR3 totals 15 residues. Germline trimming cut 3 bases from V and 3 bases from J; bases unmatched to any gene: 6. Germline-derived CDR1 and CDR2 are SGDLS and YYNGEE. The CDR3 bases are TGTGCCAGCAGCGCCGTCGGGACAGACAATCAGCCCCAGCATTTT. Translating it yields CASSAVGTDNQPQHF.

The chain recombines TRBV7-3 with TRBJ1-6, with D perhaps TRBD1 (5 bases). Trimming removed 5 bases from V and 7 bases from J, with 12 bases in between. This CDR3 is built from 14 residues. The germline V gene has CDR1 SGHTA and CDR2 FQGTGA. In DNA, the CDR3 is TGTGCCAGCAGCCTAGTTGGGGGGAATTCACCCCTCCACTTT. This translates into CASSLVGGNSPLHF.

The DNA for the CDR3 is TGTGCCAGCCCGAATTCTATCGGGGAGCTGTTTTTT. Translation: CASPNSIGELFF. The V and J genes are TRBV6-6 and TRBJ2-2; D unclear. Deletions cut 8 bases from V and 7 bases from J, with 11 bases between. This CDR3 comprises 12 residues. Germline values: CDR1 MNHNY, CDR2 SVGAGI (reference sequence).

A few counts support this clonotype. The chain joins TRBV5-6 to TRBJ2-3; 11 nucleotides line up with TRBD1. The CDR3 runs 15 residues. After removal of 0 bases from V and 9 bases from J, the junction contained 6 bases not matched to a gene. Germline lookup yields CDR1 SGHDT and CDR2 YYEEEE. The CDR3: CASSLERTGGDTQYF. As DNA, the CDR3 is TGTGCCAGCAGCTTGGAACGGACAGGGGGCGACACGCAGTATTTT. The variable domain in full, with the rest retrieved from reference TRBV5-6 and TRBJ2-3, is DAGVTQSPTHLIKTRGQQVTLRCSPKSGHDTVSWYQQALGQGPQFIFQYYEEEERQRGNFPDRFSGHQFPNYSSELNVNALLLGDSALYLCASSLERTGGDTQYFGPGTRLTVL.